This T cell receptor beta chain stems from a study of patients and donors after allogeneic stem cell transplantation. In this sample, this clonotype turned up many times. This CDR3 contains 15 residues. Germline CDR1 is SGHTA and CDR2 is FQGTGA. The germline V and J ends were trimmed by 2 bases and 4 bases, with 14 bases remaining between them. Using its own MiXCR run on the RT-PCR reads, TCRdb lists one record per CDR3 protein. The sample has about 200,000 distinct CDR3 sequences; less than 50% are singletons. This receptor was taken from a human donor who was either an allogeneic HSCT recipient or a stem cell or donor lymphocyte infusion donor (not recorded which). It is not recorded whose cells these are; they may come from a transplant donor. The sequencing sample was made of blood, either unsorted or a sorted T cell fraction (not recorded which). The chain joins TRBV7-3 to TRBJ1-1; D is possibly TRBD1 (5 bases). DNA of the CDR3: TGTGCCAGCAGCTTATCCGCAGGGCGGGTCACTGAAGCTTTCTTT. Translating it yields CASSLSAGRVTEAFF.